Below are 12 T cell receptor beta chains sequenced from a single sample in a study of cytomegalovirus exposure and HLA in healthy donors. This PCR relied on a set of 60 Vbeta primers and 13 Jbeta primers. The method was immunoSEQ multiplex PCR; TCRdb's version includes in-frame clones alone and lacks a portion of them. The sample includes about 160,000 clones, approximately 88% of them seen just once. The specimen was PBMCs. The receptors shown here come from a man aged 25-40 years in good health and CMV-seronegative.

The DNA for the CDR3 is TGTGCCAGCAGTGAGACTAGCGGGGGGGCAGATACGCAGTATTTT. Translation: CASSETSGGADTQYF. The V call is TRBV6-4, the J call TRBJ2-3, with 14 positions matching TRBD2. The CDR3 runs 15 residues. Trimming at V came to 3 bases and at J to 4 bases, leaving 0 bases not matched to a gene. Germline V CDR1 and CDR2: MRHNA, SNTAGT.

The V call is TRBV2, the J call TRBJ2-1; 9 bases agree with TRBD1. After removal of 8 bases from V and 4 bases from J, the junction contained 12 bases not matched to a gene. From germline, CDR1 is SNHLY and CDR2 FYNNEI. The CDR3 has 16 amino acids. The CDR3 DNA sequence: TGTGCCAGCTCAACCCGGACAGGGGCTATGTACAATGAGCAGTTCTTC. Protein: CASSTRTGAMYNEQFF.

V is TRBV19 and J is TRBJ2-2, with TRBD2 matching 10 bases. The ends lost 6 bases at V and 5 bases at J; junction bases unmatched: 3. The CDR3 runs to 14 residues. CDR1 is LNHDA, CDR2 SQIVND, per germline (reference sequence). The CDR3 sequence: CASRSSGGTGELFF. CDR3 bases: TGTGCCAGTAGATCTAGCGGGGGTACCGGGGAGCTGTTTTTT.

This chain connects TRBV5-1 to TRBJ2-1; 8 bases line up with TRBD2. Germline V lookup: CDR1 SGHRS, CDR2 YFSETQ. This CDR3 has 14 residues. J was trimmed by 1 base and V by 8 bases; bases with no gene match: 5. The CDR3 loop is CASKSGSSYNEQFF. CDR3 nucleotides: TGCGCCAGTAAAAGCGGGAGTTCCTACAATGAGCAGTTCTTC.

The J gene is TRBJ2-6, the V gene TRBV6-6, with D unclear. This CDR3 region has 15 residues. V was clipped by 2 bases and J by 0 bases, with 5 bases between them. The V gene's germline CDR1 is MNHNY and CDR2 SVGAGI (reference sequence). CDR3 amino acids: CASSYGDSGANVLTF. CDR3 bases: TGTGCCAGCAGTTACGGAGACTCTGGGGCCAACGTCCTGACTTTC.

This clone was found a few times. This rearrangement joins TRBV9 to TRBJ1-1; 8 nucleotides line up with TRBD1. Germline V gene lookup returns CDR1 SGDLS and CDR2 YYNGEE. The V gene end was trimmed by 0 bases and the J gene end by 5 bases; junction bases not matched to a gene: 6. The CDR3 loop spans 15 amino acids. In DNA form, the CDR3 reads TGTGCCAGCAGCGTAGGGGCAGGGGGCCCAACTGAAGCTTTCTTT. It is translated as CASSVGAGGPTEAFF.

The gene calls are TRBV9 and TRBJ2-3, with D perhaps matching TRBD2 (6 bases). With 0 bases removed from V and 1 base from J, the gap between germline ends came to 9 bases. Germline V gene lookup returns CDR1 SGDLS and CDR2 YYNGEE. There are 15 residues in the CDR3. The CDR3: CASSVARGRTDTQYF. CDR3 nucleotide sequence: TGTGCCAGCAGCGTAGCGCGGGGTCGCACAGATACGCAGTATTTT.

The chain recombines TRBV5-1 with TRBJ2-3, with D tentatively TRBD1 (6 bases). Trimming took off 2 bases at V and 4 bases at J, with 8 bases between the two ends. Per the germline V gene, CDR1 is SGHRS and CDR2 is YFSETQ. The CDR3 is 13 amino acids. The CDR3 coding sequence is TGCGCCAGCAGCTTTACAGGGTCAGATACGCAGTATTTT. Amino acids: CASSFTGSDTQYF.

The chain carries TRBV4-3 and TRBJ2-4; a weak D match, TRBD2 (6 bases). CDR3 length equals 16 residues. Per the germline V gene, CDR1 is LGHNA and CDR2 is YSLEER. The V end lost 0 bases, the J end lost 0 bases, and 9 bases lay between the germline ends. CDR3 nucleotides: TGCGCCAGCAGCCAAGATCGCGGGATAGCCAAAAACATTCAGTACTTC. It encodes CASSQDRGIAKNIQYF.

This chain uses TRBV5-8 with TRBJ2-7; TRBD2 might be the D (5 bases). CDR1 and CDR2 from the germline V gene are SGHTS and YDEGEE. The CDR3 length is 15 residues. Trimming took off 4 bases at V and 0 bases at J, with 14 bases between the two ends. The CDR3 DNA reads TGTGCCAGCAGCCGCGGGCGGGTGACCTCCTACGAGCAGTACTTC. Its translation is CASSRGRVTSYEQYF.

The CDR3 reads CASSPNPGLAGRLSYNEQFF. CDR3 in DNA: TGTGCCAGCAGCCCCAACCCGGGACTAGCGGGGAGACTCTCCTACAATGAGCAGTTCTTC. The rearrangement joins TRBV9 to TRBJ2-1, with 13 bases lining up with TRBD2. V was clipped by 4 bases and J by 0 bases; unmatched bases: 13. CDR3 length: 20 amino acids. Germline-derived CDR1 and CDR2 are SGDLS and YYNGEE.

This sequence joins TRBV28 and TRBJ2-3, with D perhaps TRBD1 (5 bases). Germline V gene data show CDR1 as MDHEN and CDR2 as SYDVKM. V lost 3 bases, J lost 3 bases, and 10 bases lay in between. The CDR3 runs 14 residues. CDR3 bases: TGTGCCAGCAGTTTCTGGCAGGGAACAGATACGCAGTATTTT. This translates into CASSFWQGTDTQYF.